Each of the 2 T cell receptor beta chains below was sequenced from the same sample in a study of blood T cell repertoires in COVID-19. TCRdb keeps only in-frame clones here, not all; method: immunoSEQ multiplex PCR. Found here are some 110,000 clones, over 80% of them singletons; the top ten hold about 15%. Sequenced sample: peripheral blood. These receptors all stem from a man in his fifties with acute or convalescent COVID-19.

The rearrangement uses TRBV25-1 and TRBJ2-3; TRBD1 matches 7 bases. CDR1 is MGHDK and CDR2 is SYGVNS in the germline V gene. The ends lost 3 bases at V and 3 bases at J; junction bases unmatched: 9. This CDR3 has 16 amino acids. The CDR3 loop reads CASSDPGQDGTDTQYF. In DNA, the CDR3 is TGTGCCAGCAGTGACCCAGGACAGGACGGAACAGATACGCAGTATTTT.

The chain employs TRBV11-3 and TRBJ2-4, with a possible D match to TRBD2 (6 bases). The ends were cut back, 1 base at V and 5 bases at J, with 9 bases in the middle. Per the germline V gene, CDR1 is SGHNT and CDR2 is YENEEA. The CDR3 is 14 residues long. The CDR3 sequence: CASSLGGLQNIQYF. CDR3 sequence (DNA): TGTGCCAGCAGCTTAGGGGGACTGCAAAACATTCAGTACTTC.